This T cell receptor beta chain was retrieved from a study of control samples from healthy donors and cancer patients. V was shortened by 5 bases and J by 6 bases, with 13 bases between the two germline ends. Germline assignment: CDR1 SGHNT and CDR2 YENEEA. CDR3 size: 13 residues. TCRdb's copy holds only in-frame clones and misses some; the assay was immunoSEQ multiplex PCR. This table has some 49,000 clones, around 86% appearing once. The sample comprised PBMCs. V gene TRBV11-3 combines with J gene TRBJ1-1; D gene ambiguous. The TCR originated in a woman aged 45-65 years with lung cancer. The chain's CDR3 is CASSPTRDAEAFF. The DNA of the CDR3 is TGTGCCAGCAGCCCGACAAGAGACGCTGAAGCTTTCTTT.